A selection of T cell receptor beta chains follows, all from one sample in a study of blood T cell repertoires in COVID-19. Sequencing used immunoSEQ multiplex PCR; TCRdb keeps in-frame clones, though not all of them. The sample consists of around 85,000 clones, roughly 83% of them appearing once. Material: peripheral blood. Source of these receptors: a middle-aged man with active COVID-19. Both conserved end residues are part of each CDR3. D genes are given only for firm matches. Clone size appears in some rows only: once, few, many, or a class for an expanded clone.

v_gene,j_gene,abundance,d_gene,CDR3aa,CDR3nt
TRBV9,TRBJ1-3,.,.,CASSAVVSSGNTIYF,TGTGCCAGCAGCGCTGTAGTCTCCTCTGGAAACACCATATATTTT
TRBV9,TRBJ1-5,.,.,CASSVEGYGNQPQHF,TGTGCCAGCAGCGTAGAGGGGTATGGCAATCAGCCCCAGCATTTT
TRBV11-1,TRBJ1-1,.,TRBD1,CASSPGQGANTEAFF,TGTGCCAGCAGCCCGGGACAGGGGGCGAACACTGAAGCTTTCTTT
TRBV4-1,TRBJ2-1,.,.,CASSQGGGAYNEQFF,TGCGCCAGCAGCCAGGGAGGGGGGGCCTACAATGAGCAGTTCTTC
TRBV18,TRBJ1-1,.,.,CASSPLPGEAFF,TGTGCCAGCTCTCCACTGCCCGGGGAAGCTTTCTTT
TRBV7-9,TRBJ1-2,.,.,CASSLPWGQGNGYTF,TGTGCCAGCAGCTTGCCGTGGGGGCAGGGAAATGGCTACACCTTC
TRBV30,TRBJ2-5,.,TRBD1,CAWSGGQGIQETQYF,TGTGCCTGGAGTGGTGGACAGGGGATACAAGAGACCCAGTACTTC
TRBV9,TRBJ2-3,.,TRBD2,CASSPFSGTSASDTQYF,TGTGCCAGCAGCCCCTTTTCCGGGACTAGCGCATCAGATACGCAGTATTTT
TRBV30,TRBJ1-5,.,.,CAWSATGFNQPQHF,TGTGCCTGGAGTGCAACAGGGTTCAATCAGCCCCAGCATTTT
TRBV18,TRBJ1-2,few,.,CASSPSEGLYGYTF,TGTGCCAGCTCACCATCGGAGGGGCTCTATGGCTACACCTTC
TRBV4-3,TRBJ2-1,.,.,CASSQVAGKNEQFF,TGCGCCAGCAGCCAAGTCGCAGGGAAGAATGAGCAGTTCTTC